The sequence of this T cell receptor (beta chain) was determined in a study of spatial heterogeneity in lung cancer. Findings and limits, study-wide: Tumor TCRs that were ubiquitous and expanded showed up in blood more at resection than follow-up.

TCRdb re-derived calls from the 5' RACE reads in MiXCR, one entry per CDR3 protein. The table has around 75,000 distinct CDR3 sequences, about 14% seen once; the top ten hold 6.5% to 8.5%. Deletions cut 6 bases from V and 11 bases from J, with 16 bases between. Germline loops: CDR1 MGHRA, CDR2 YSYEKL. This CDR3 spans 12 amino acids. In its sample, this clonotype was seen a few times. Its antigen is not identified. Time point defined: sample taken at primary tumor resection. Whole RNA, which was extracted from tumor, nontumor lung tissue or frozen PBMC, was sequenced without any cell sorting. A total of around 67 untreated early-stage non-small cell lung cancer patients served as donors.

The chain links TRBV4-1 to TRBJ1-1, with D hard to call. The sequence derives from a male donor with early-stage non-small cell lung cancer. The material sequenced was PBMCs, taken at surgery. DNA for the CDR3: TGCGCCAGCAGACCCACGGGCGGTGAGGCTTTCTTT. It yields the protein CASRPTGGEAFF.